The clone carrying this T cell receptor beta chain turned up a few times. Its target is unknown. The sample belongs to a study of T-cell reconstitution after alpha-beta-depleted transplantation in children. TCRbeta library preparation incorporated unique molecular identifiers. TCRdb reprocessed the PCR reads with MiXCR, giving one entry per CDR3 protein. The table lists approximately 120,000 distinct CDR3 sequences, approximately 8.7% of them singletons. Germline V lookup: CDR1 MNHEY, CDR2 SMNVEV (reference sequence). CDR3 length: 14 residues. The V end lost 5 bases, the J end lost 7 bases, and 17 bases lay between the germline ends. Overall study findings and caveats: By about two months after transplant, alpha-beta T cells reportedly arose from several hundred graft clones that had expanded.

The chain employs TRBV27 and TRBJ1-2; perhaps TRBD1 as D (5 bases). The TCR was taken from a girl in the first two years of life who had a stem cell transplant for combined immunodeficiency, so the T cells may come from the graft donor. The input for sequencing was PBMCs, mostly from graft donor cells, taken 180 days after TCRalphabeta/CD19-depleted stem cell transplant. In nucleotides, the CDR3 is TGTGCCAGCAGTCCACCGGGGGGTTGGGGTGGCTACACCTTC. Its translation is CASSPPGGWGGYTF.